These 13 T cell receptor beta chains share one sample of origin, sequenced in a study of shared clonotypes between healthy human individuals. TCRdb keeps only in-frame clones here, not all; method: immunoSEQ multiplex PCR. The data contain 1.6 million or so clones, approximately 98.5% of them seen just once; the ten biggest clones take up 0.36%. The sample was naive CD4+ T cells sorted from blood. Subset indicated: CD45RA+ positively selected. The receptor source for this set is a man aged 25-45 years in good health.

This chain's CDR3 is CASSLAISAFDAVGQFF. The CDR3 coding sequence is TGCGCCAGCAGCTTGGCCATTAGCGCATTCGATGCGGTTGGGCAGTTCTTC. The chain joins TRBV5-1 to TRBJ2-1; possibly TRBD2 for D (5 bases). The length of the CDR3 is 17 residues. CDR1 SGHRS and CDR2 YFSETQ come from the germline V gene. V lost 0 bases, J lost 12 bases, and 25 bases lay in between.

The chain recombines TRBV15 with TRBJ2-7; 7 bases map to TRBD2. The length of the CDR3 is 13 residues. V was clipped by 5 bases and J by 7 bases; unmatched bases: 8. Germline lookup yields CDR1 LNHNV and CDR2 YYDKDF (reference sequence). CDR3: CATSSFGGWEQYF. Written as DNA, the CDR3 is TGTGCCACCAGCTCCTTCGGGGGGTGGGAGCAGTACTTC. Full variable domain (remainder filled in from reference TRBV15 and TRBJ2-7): DAMVIQNPRYQVTQFGKPVTLSCSQTLNHNVMYWYQQKSSQAPKLLFHYYDKDFNNEADTPDNFQSRRPNTSFCFLDIRSPGLGDTAMYLCATSSFGGWEQYFGPGTRLTVT.

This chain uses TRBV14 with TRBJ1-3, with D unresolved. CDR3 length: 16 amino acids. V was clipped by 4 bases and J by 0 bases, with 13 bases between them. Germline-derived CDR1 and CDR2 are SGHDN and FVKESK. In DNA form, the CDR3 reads TGTGCCAGCAGCCGCAGGACGGTTAGCTCTGGAAACACCATATATTTT. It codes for CASSRRTVSSGNTIYF. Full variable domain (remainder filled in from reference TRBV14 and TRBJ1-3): EAGVTQFPSHSVIEKGQTVTLRCDPISGHDNLYWYRRVMGKEIKFLLHFVKESKQDESGMPNNRFLAERTGGTYSTLKVQPAELEDSGVYFCASSRRTVSSGNTIYFGEGSWLTVV.

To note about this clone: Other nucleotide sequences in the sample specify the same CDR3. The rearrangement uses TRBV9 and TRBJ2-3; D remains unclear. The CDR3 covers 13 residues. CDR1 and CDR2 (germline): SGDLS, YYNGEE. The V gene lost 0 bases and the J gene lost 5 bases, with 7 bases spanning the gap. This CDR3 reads CASSVDRGDTQYF. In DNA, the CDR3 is TGTGCCAGCAGCGTAGACCGCGGAGATACGCAGTATTTT.

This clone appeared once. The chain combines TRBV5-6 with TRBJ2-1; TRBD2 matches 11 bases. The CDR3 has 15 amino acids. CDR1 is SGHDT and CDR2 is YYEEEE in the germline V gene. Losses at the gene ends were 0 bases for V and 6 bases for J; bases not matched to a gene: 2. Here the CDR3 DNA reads TGTGCCAGCAGCTTGGTGGGGACTAGCGGCAATGAGCAGTTCTTC. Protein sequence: CASSLVGTSGNEQFF.

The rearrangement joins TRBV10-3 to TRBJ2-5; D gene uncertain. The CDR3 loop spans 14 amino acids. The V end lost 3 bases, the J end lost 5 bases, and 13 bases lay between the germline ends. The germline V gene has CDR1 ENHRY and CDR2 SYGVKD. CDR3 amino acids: CAISDNRVSETQYF. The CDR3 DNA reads TGTGCCATCAGTGATAACAGAGTTTCGGAGACCCAGTACTTC.

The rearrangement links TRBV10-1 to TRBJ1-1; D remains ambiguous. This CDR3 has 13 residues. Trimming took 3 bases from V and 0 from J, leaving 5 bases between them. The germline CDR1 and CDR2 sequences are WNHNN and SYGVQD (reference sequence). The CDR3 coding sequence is TGCGCCAGCAGTGAAGGGATGAACACTGAAGCTTTCTTT. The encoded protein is CASSEGMNTEAFF.

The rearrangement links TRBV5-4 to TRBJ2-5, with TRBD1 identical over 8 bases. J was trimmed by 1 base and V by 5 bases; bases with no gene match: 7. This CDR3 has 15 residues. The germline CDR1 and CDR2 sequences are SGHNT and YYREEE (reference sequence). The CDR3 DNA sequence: TGTGCCAGCAGGAGAGACAGGGGTTCCCAAGAGACCCAGTACTTC. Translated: CASRRDRGSQETQYF.

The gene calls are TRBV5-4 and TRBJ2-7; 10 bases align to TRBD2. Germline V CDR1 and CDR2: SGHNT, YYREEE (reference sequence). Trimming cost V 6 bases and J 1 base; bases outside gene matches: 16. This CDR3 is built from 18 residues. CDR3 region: CASNYEPLGAGGSYEQYF. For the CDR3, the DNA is TGTGCCAGCAACTACGAGCCCCTCGGAGCGGGAGGGTCCTACGAGCAGTACTTC.

CDR3 protein: CASSLLGSNEKLFF. Here the CDR3 DNA reads TGTGCCAGCAGCCTGCTCGGGTCTAATGAAAAACTGTTTTTT. The chain has TRBV5-5 and TRBJ1-4; D unresolved. CDR3 length: 14 amino acids. Trimming stripped 4 bases from V and 3 bases from J, with 10 bases between. In germline, CDR1 is SGHKS, CDR2 YYEKEE (reference sequence).

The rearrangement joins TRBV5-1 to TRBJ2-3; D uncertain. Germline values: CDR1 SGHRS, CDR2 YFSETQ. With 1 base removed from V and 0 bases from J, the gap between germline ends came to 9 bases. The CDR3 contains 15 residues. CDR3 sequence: CASSLITESTDTQYF. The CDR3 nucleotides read TGCGCCAGCAGCTTGATAACGGAAAGCACAGATACGCAGTATTTT.

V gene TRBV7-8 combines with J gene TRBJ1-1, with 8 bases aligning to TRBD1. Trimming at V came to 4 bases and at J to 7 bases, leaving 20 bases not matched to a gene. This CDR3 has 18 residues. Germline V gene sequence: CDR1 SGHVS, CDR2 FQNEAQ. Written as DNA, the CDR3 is TGTGCCAGCAGCTCCCCGAAAACACCCGGGACAGGAGACATTGAAGCTTTCTTT. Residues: CASSSPKTPGTGDIEAFF.

Here the CDR3 reads CASSLTGVGNYGYTF. CDR3 nucleotides: TGTGCCAGCAGTTTGACAGGGGTCGGTAACTATGGCTACACCTTC. The chain uses TRBV27 and TRBJ1-2, with TRBD1 identical over 8 bases. The trim removed 3 bases at V and 1 base at J, leaving 4 bases unmatched. The CDR3 loop spans 15 amino acids. The V gene's germline CDR1 is MNHEY and CDR2 SMNVEV (reference sequence).